The sequence of this T cell receptor beta chain was determined in a study of blood T cell repertoires in COVID-19. V was pared by 3 bases and J by 0 bases, with 12 bases between. The CDR3 totals 16 residues. In germline, CDR1 is MGHRA, CDR2 YSYEKL. Seattle patients were enrolled during active infection and followed longitudinally. This clone was detected a few times. Produced via immunoSEQ multiplex PCR; TCRdb's table is partial and in-frame only. Counted here are roughly 77,000 clones, approximately 73% occurring once; the ten biggest clones make up just under 15%. The specimen was peripheral blood. The chain joins TRBV4-1 to TRBJ2-1; D is perhaps TRBD2 (6 bases). The clonotype comes from a man aged 60 to 69 with COVID-19, enrolled during active disease. The CDR3 spells CASSQTVGSSYNEQFF. CDR3 nucleotide sequence: TGCGCCAGCAGCCAGACGGTCGGGAGCTCCTACAATGAGCAGTTCTTC.